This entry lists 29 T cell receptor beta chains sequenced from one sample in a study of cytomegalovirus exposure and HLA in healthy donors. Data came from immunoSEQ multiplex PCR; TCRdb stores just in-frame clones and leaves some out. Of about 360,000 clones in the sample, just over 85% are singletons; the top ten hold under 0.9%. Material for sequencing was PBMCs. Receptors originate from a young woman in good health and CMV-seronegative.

The CDR3 DNA reads TGTGCCAGCAGTCCCTTAGCGGGAGCGATGGACGAGCAGTACTTC. It codes for CASSPLAGAMDEQYF. This chain uses TRBV6-5 with TRBJ2-7; 9 bases match TRBD2. V lost 5 bases, J lost 5 bases, and 10 bases stayed unmatched. Germline-derived CDR1 and CDR2 are MNHEY and SVGAGI. This CDR3 is 15 amino acids long.

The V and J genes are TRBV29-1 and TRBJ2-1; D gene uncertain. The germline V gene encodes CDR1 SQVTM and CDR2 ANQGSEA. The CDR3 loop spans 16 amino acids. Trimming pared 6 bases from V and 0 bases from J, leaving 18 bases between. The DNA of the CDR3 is TGCAGCGTCACTATCGCCTCCTATTCCTCCTACAATGAGCAGTTCTTC. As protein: CSVTIASYSSYNEQFF.

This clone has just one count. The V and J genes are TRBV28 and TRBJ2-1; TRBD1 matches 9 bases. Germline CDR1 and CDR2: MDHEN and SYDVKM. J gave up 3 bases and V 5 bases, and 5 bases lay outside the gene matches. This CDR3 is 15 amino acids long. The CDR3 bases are TGTGCCAGCAGTACGGGACAGGGATTCTACAATGAGCAGTTCTTC. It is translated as CASSTGQGFYNEQFF.

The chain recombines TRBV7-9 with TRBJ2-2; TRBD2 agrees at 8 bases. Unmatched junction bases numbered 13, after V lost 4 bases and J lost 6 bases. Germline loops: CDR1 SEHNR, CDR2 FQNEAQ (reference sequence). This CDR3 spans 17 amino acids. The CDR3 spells CASSSFSGGGFPGELFF. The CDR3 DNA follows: TGTGCCAGCAGCTCATTTTCGGGAGGGGGATTTCCCGGGGAGCTGTTTTTT.

DNA of the CDR3: TGTGCCAGCAGCCCAAAGGCCCAGGGGACCACTGAAGCTTTCTTT. It is translated as CASSPKAQGTTEAFF. V and J are TRBV7-8 and TRBJ1-1, with D possibly TRBD1 on 6 matching bases. The V gene lost 5 bases and the J gene lost 4 bases, with 17 bases spanning the gap. Germline assignment: CDR1 SGHVS and CDR2 FQNEAQ. CDR3 length: 15 amino acids. The full variable domain, rest sourced from reference TRBV7-8 and TRBJ1-1, is GAGVSQSPRYKVAKRGQDVALRCDPISGHVSLFWYQQALGQGPEFLTYFQNEAQLDKSGLPSDRFFAERPEGSVSTLKIQRTQQEDSAVYLCASSPKAQGTTEAFFGQGTRLTVV.

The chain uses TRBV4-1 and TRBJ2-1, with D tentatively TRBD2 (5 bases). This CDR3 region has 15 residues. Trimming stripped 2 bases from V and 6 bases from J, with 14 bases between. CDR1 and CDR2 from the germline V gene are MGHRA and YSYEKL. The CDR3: CASSQTGIGFNEQFF. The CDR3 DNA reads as TGCGCCAGCAGCCAAACGGGGATAGGGTTCAATGAGCAGTTCTTC.

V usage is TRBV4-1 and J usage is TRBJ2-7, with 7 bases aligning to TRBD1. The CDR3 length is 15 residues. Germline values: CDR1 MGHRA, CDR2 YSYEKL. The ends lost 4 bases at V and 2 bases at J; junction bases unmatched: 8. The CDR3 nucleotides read TGCGCCAGCAGCCGACACAGACAGGGACCCTACGAGCAGTACTTC. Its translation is CASSRHRQGPYEQYF.

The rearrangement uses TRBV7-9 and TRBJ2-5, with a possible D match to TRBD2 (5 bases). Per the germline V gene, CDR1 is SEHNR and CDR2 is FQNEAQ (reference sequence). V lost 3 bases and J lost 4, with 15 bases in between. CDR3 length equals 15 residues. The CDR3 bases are TGTGCCAGCAGCTTCGAGGAGGCCCCTCCAGAGACCCAGTACTTC. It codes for CASSFEEAPPETQYF.

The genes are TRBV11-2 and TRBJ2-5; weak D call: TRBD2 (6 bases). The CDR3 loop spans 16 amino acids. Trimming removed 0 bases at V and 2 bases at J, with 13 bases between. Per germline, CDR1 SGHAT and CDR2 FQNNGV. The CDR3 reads CASSLEGTGGQETQYF. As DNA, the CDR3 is TGTGCCAGCAGCTTAGAGGGCACTGGGGGGCAAGAGACCCAGTACTTC.

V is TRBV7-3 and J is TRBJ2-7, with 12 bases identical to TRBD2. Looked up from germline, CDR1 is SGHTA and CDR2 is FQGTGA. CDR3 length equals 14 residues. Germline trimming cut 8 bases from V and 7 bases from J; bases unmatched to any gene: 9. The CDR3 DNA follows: TGTGCCAGCTCGTTGACTAGCGGGAGCTCGGAGCAGTACTTC. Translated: CASSLTSGSSEQYF. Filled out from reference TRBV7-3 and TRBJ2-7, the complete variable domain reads GAGVSQTPSNKVTEKGKYVELRCDPISGHTALYWYRQSLGQGPEFLIYFQGTGAADDSGLPNDRFFAVRPEGSVSTLKIQRTERGDSAVYLCASSLTSGSSEQYFGPGTRLTVT.

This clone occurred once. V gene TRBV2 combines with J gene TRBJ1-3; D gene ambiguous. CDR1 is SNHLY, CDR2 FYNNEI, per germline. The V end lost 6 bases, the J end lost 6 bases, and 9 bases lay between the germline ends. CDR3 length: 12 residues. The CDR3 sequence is CASRPGPNTIYF. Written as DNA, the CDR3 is TGTGCCAGCAGACCTGGGCCAAACACCATATATTTT.

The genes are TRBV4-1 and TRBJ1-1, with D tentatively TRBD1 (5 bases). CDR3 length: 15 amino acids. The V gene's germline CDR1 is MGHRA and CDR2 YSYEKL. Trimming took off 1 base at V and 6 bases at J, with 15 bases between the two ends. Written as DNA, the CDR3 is TGCGCCAGCAGCCAAGGGACAAGCAGGTGGGCTGAAGCTTTCTTT. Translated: CASSQGTSRWAEAFF.

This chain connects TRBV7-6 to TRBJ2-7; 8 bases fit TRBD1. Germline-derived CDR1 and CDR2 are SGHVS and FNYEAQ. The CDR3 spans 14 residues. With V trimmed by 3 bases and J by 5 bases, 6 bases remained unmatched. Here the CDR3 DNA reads TGTGCCAGCAGCTTCAGGACAGGGCCGGACGAGCAGTACTTC. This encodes CASSFRTGPDEQYF.

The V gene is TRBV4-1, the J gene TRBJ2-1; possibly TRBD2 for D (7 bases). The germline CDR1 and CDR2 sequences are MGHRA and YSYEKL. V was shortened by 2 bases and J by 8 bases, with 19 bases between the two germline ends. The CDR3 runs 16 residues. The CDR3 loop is CASSQLPGGGHDEQFF. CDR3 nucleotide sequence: TGCGCCAGCAGCCAACTCCCTGGGGGGGGCCATGATGAGCAGTTCTTC.

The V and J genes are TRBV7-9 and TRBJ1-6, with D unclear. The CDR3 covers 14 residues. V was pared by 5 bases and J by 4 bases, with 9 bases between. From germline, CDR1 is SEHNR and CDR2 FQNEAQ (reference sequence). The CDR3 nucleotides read TGTGCCAGCAGCGCCGGGTCTTATAATTCACCCCTCCACTTT. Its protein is CASSAGSYNSPLHF.

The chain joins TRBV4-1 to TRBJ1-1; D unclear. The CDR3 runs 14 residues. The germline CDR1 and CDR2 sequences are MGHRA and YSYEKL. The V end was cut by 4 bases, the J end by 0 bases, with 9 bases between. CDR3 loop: CASSLGGLNTEAFF. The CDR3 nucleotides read TGCGCCAGCAGCCTGGGAGGACTGAACACTGAAGCTTTCTTT.

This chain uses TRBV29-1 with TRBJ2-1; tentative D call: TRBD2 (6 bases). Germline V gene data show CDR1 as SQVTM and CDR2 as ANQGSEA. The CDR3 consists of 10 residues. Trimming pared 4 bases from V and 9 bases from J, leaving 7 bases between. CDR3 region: CSVGGIEQFF. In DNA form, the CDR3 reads TGCAGCGTTGGCGGGATTGAGCAGTTCTTC.

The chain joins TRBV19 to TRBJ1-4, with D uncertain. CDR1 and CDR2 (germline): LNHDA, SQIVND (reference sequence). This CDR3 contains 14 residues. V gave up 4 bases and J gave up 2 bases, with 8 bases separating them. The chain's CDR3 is CASSKAATNEKLFF. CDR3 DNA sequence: TGTGCCAGTAGTAAGGCGGCCACTAATGAAAAACTGTTTTTT.

CDR3 in amino acids: CASSLLAGVNTGELFF. The DNA for the CDR3 is TGTGCCAGCAGTTTACTAGCGGGAGTGAACACCGGGGAGCTGTTTTTT. This chain connects TRBV27 to TRBJ2-2, with 10 nucleotides matching TRBD2. The V gene end was trimmed by 2 bases and the J gene end by 1 base; junction bases not matched to a gene: 1. The CDR3 loop spans 16 amino acids. CDR1 is MNHEY and CDR2 is SMNVEV in the germline V gene (reference sequence).

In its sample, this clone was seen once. The CDR3 sequence is CASSYGQPTNEKLFF. CDR3 DNA sequence: TGTGCCAGCAGTTACGGACAGCCAACTAATGAAAAACTGTTTTTT. The chain recombines TRBV28 with TRBJ1-4; weak D call: TRBD1 (6 bases). Germline V gives CDR1 MDHEN, CDR2 SYDVKM. Deletions cut 4 bases from V and 0 bases from J, with 9 bases between. The CDR3 is made up of 15 amino acids. Full variable domain (missing parts from reference TRBV28 and TRBJ1-4): DVKVTQSSRYLVKRTGEKVFLECVQDMDHENMFWYRQDPGLGLRLIYFSYDVKMKEKGDIPEGYSVSREKKERFSLILESASTNQTSMYLCASSYGQPTNEKLFFGSGTQLSVL.

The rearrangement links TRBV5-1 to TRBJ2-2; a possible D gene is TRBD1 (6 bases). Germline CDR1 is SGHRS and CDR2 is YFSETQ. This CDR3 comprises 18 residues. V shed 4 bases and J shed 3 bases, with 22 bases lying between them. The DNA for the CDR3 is TGCGCCAGCAGCCTGTACCCGTCCGGACAGCGAGACACCGGGGAGCTGTTTTTT. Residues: CASSLYPSGQRDTGELFF. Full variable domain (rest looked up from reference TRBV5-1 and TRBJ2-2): KAGVTQTPRYLIKTRGQQVTLSCSPISGHRSVSWYQQTPGQGLQFLFEYFSETQRNKGNFPGRFSGRQFSNSRSEMNVSTLELGDSALYLCASSLYPSGQRDTGELFFGEGSRLTVL.

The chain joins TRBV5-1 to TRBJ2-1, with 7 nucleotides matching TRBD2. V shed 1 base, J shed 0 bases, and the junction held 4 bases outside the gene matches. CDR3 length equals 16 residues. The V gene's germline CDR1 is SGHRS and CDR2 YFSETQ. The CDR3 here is CASSLLGGSSYNEQFF. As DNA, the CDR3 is TGCGCCAGCAGCTTGCTCGGGGGGAGCTCCTACAATGAGCAGTTCTTC.

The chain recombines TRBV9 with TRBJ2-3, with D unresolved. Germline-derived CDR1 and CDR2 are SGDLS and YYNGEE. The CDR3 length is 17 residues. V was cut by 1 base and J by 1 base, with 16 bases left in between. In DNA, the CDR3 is TGTGCCAGCAGCGTACCTACGATCCGCGGAGGCACAGATACGCAGTATTTT. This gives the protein CASSVPTIRGGTDTQYF.

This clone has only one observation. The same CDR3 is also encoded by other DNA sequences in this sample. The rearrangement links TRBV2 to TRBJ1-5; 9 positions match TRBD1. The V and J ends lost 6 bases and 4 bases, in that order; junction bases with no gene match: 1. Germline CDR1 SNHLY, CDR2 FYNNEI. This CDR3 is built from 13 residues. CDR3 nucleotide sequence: TGTGCCAGCAGCGGGACAGGGAATCAGCCCCAGCATTTT. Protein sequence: CASSGTGNQPQHF.

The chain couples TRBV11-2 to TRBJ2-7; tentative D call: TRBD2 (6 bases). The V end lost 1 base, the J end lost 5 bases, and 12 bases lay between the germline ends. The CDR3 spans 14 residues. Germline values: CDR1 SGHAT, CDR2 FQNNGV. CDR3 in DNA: TGTGCCAGCAGCTTAGTTGGAGGGCTGGACGAGCAGTACTTC. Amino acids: CASSLVGGLDEQYF.

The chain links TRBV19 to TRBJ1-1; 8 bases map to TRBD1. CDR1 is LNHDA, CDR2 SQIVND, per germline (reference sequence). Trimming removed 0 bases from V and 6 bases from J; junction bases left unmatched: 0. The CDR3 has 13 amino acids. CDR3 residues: CASSIEQGAEAFF. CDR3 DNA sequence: TGTGCCAGTAGTATAGAACAGGGGGCTGAAGCTTTCTTT.

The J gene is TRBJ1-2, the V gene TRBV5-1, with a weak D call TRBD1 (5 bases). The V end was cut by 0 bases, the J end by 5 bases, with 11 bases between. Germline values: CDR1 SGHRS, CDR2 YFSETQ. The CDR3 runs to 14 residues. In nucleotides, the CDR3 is TGCGCCAGCAGCTTGGATCTACAGGAGTATGGCTACACCTTC. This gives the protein CASSLDLQEYGYTF.

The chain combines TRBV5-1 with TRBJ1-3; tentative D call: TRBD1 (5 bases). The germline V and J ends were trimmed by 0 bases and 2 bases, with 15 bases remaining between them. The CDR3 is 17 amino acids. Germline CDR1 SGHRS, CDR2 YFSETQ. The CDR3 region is CASSLEEGKRPGNTIYF. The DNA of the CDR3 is TGCGCCAGCAGCTTGGAGGAGGGGAAACGGCCTGGAAACACCATATATTTT.

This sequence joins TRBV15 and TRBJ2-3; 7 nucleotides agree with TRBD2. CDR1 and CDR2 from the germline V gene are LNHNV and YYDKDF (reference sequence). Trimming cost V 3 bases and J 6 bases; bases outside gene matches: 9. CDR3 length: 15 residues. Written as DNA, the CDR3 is TGTGCCACCAGCAGGTCTAGCGGTACGGGGGATACGCAGTATTTT. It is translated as CATSRSSGTGDTQYF. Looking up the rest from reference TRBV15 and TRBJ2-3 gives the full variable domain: DAMVIQNPRYQVTQFGKPVTLSCSQTLNHNVMYWYQQKSSQAPKLLFHYYDKDFNNEADTPDNFQSRRPNTSFCFLDIRSPGLGDTAMYLCATSRSSGTGDTQYFGPGTRLTVL.